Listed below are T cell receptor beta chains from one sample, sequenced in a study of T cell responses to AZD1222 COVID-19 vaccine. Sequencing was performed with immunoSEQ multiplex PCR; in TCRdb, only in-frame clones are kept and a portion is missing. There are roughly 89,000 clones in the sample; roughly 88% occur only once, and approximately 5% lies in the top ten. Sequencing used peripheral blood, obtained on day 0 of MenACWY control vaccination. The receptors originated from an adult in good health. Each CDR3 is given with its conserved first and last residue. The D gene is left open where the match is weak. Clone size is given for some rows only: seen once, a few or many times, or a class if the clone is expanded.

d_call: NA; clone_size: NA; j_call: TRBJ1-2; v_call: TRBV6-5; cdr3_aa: CASSYVMRTNYGYTF; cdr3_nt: TGTGCCAGCAGTTACGTAATGCGAACTAACTATGGCTACACCTTC
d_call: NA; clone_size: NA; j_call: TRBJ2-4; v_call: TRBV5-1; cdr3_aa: CASSPFQGGKNIQYF; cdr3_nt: TGCGCCAGCAGCCCATTTCAAGGTGGCAAAAACATTCAGTACTTC
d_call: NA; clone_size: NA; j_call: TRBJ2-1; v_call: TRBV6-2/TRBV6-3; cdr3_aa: CASSYSVVPAHEQFF; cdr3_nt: TGTGCCAGCAGTTACTCGGTGGTCCCTGCCCATGAGCAGTTCTTC
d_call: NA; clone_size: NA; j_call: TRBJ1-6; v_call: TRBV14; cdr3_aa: CASSQRSGGSPLHF; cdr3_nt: TGTGCCAGCAGCCAGCGCAGTGGAGGTTCACCCCTCCACTTT
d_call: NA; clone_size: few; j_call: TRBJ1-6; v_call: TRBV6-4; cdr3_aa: CASSDSTRDNSPLHF; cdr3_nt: TGTGCCAGCAGTGACTCGACCAGGGATAATTCACCCCTCCACTTT
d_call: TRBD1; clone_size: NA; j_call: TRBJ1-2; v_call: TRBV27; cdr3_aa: CASRDYFADREGGYTF; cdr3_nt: TGTGCCAGCAGGGATTATTTCGCGGACAGGGAGGGTGGCTACACCTTC
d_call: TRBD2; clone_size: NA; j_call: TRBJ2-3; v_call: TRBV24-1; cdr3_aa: CATSDQQGPGGTLDTQYF; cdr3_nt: TGTGCCACCAGTGACCAGCAGGGACCCGGGGGGACGCTGGATACGCAGTATTTT
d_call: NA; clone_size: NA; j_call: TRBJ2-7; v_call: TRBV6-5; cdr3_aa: CASSRKGRGTYEQYF; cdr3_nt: TGTGCCAGCAGTCGGAAGGGAAGGGGAACCTACGAGCAGTACTTC
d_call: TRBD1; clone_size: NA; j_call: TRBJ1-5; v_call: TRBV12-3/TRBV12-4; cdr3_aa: CASSEGAKQPQHF; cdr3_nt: TGTGCCAGCAGTGAGGGGGCTAAGCAGCCCCAGCATTTT
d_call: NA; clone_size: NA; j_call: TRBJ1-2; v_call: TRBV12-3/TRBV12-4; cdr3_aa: CASSLERGDGYTF; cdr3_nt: TGTGCCAGCAGTTTAGAAAGGGGTGATGGCTACACCTTC
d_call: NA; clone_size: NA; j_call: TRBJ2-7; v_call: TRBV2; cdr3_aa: CASSEILYEQYF; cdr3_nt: TGTGCCAGCAGTGAAATCCTCTACGAGCAGTACTTC
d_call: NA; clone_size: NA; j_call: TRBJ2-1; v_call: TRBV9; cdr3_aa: CASSAGAGAYNEQFF; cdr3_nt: TGTGCCAGCAGCGCAGGGGCGGGGGCGTACAATGAGCAGTTCTTC
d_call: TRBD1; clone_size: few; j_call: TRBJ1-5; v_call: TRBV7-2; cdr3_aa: CASRPTGDQPQHF; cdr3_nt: TGTGCCAGCAGACCGACAGGGGACCAGCCCCAGCATTTT
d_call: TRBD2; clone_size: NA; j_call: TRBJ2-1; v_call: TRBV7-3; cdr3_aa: CASSPGLAGYNEQFF; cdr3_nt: TGTGCCAGCAGCCCTGGGTTAGCGGGGTACAATGAGCAGTTCTTC
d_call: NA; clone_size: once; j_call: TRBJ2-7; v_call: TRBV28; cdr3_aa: CASSFASYEQYF; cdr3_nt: TGTGCCAGCAGTTTCGCCTCCTACGAGCAGTACTTC
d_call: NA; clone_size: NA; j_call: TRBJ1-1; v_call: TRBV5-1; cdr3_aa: CASSPPYGANTEAFF; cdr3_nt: TGCGCCAGCAGCCCCCCCTACGGGGCGAACACTGAAGCTTTCTTT
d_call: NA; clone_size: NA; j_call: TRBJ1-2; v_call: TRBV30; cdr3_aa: CAWSWDEGPYGYTF; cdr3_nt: TGTGCCTGGAGTTGGGACGAGGGACCCTATGGCTACACCTTC
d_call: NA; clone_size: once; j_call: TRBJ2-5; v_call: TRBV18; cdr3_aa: CASSIGKGKQETQYF; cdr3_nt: TGTGCCAGCTCCATCGGGAAGGGAAAACAAGAGACCCAGTACTTC
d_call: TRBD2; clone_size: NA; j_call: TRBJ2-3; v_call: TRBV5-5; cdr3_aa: CASSWGLAEDTDTQYF; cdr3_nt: TGTGCCAGCAGCTGGGGACTAGCGGAAGACACAGATACGCAGTATTTT
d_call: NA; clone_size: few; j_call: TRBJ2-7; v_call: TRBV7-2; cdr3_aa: CASSSGGTPYEQYF; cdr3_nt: TGTGCCAGCAGCTCTGGAGGGACACCTTACGAGCAGTACTTC
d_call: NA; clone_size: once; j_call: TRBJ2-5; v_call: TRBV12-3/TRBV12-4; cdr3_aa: CASSFSTETQYF; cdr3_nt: TGTGCCAGCAGTTTTAGTACAGAGACCCAGTACTTC
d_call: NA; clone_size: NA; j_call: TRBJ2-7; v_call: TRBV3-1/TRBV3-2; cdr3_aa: CASSPRGLARSSYEQYF; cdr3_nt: TGTGCCAGCAGCCCTCGGGGGCTAGCGCGTTCCTCCTACGAGCAGTACTTC
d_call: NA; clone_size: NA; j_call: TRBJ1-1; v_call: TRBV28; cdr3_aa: CASSLMIGSNTEAFF; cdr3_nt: TGTGCCAGCAGTTTAATGATAGGGAGCAACACTGAAGCTTTCTTT
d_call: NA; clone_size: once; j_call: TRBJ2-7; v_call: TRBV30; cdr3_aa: CAWSTLNYEQYF; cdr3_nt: TGTGCCTGGAGTACACTGAACTACGAGCAGTACTTC
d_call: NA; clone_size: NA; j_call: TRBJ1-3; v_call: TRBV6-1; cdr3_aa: CASSEQFSGNTIYF; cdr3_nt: TGTGCCAGCAGTGAACAGTTCTCTGGAAACACCATATATTTT
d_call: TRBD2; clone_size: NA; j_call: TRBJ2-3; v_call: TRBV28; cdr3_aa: CASSTPGGGRDTDTQYF; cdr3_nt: TGTGCCAGCAGTACTCCTGGGGGCGGGAGGGACACAGATACGCAGTATTTT
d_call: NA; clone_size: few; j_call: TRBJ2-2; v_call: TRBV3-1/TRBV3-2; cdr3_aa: CASSPRLANTGELFF; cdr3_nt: TGTGCCAGCAGCCCCCGGCTGGCGAACACCGGGGAGCTGTTTTTT
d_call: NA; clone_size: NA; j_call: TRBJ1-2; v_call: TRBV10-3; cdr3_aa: CAISESSLGAGGAGYTF; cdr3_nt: TGTGCCATCAGTGAGTCGTCCCTGGGGGCCGGGGGGGCTGGCTACACCTTC
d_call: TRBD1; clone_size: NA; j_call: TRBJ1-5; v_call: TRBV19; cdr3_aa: CASSAITGASNQPQHF; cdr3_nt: TGTGCCAGTAGCGCTATCACAGGGGCAAGCAATCAGCCCCAGCATTTT
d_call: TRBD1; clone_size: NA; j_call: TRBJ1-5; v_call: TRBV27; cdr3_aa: CASSPRTGRGNQPQHF; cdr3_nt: TGTGCCAGCAGCCCCCGGACAGGTCGCGGCAATCAGCCCCAGCATTTT
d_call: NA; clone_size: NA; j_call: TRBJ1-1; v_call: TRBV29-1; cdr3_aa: CSVVPGWNTEAFF; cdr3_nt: TGCAGCGTTGTACCAGGATGGAACACTGAAGCTTTCTTT
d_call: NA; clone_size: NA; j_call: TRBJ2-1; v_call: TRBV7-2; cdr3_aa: CASSLDIGLKGNEQFF; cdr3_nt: TGTGCCAGCAGCTTAGATATAGGTTTGAAGGGCAATGAGCAGTTCTTC
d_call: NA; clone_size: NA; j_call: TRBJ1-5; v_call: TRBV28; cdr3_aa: CASRSGTNIYSNQPQHF; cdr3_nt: TGTGCCAGCAGATCCGGGACAAACATTTATAGCAATCAGCCCCAGCATTTT
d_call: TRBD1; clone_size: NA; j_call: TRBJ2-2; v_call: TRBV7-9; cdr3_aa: CASSSGQGVTGELFF; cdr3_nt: TGTGCCAGCAGCTCAGGACAGGGGGTCACCGGGGAGCTGTTTTTT
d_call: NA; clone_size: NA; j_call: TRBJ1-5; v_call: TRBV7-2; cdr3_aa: CASSIKSRGGNQPQHF; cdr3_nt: TGTGCCAGCAGCATCAAATCAAGGGGCGGCAATCAGCCCCAGCATTTT
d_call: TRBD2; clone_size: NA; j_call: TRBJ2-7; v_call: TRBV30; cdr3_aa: CAWRGGLAGLSYEQYF; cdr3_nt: TGTGCCTGGAGGGGGGGACTAGCGGGCCTCTCCTACGAGCAGTACTTC
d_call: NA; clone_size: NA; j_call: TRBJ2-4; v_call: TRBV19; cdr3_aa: CASSIGETKNIQYF; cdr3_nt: TGTGCCAGTAGTATAGGGGAAACCAAAAACATTCAGTACTTC
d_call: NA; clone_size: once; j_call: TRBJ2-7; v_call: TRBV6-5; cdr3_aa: CASSYSDRLGEQYF; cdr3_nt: TGTGCCAGCAGTTACTCTGACAGGTTAGGCGAGCAGTACTTC
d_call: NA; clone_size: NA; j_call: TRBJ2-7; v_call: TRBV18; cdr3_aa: CASSPSGNEQYF; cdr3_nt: TGTGCCAGCTCACCTTCAGGGAACGAGCAGTACTTC
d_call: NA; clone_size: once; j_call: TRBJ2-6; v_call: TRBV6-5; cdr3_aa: CASSTLSGANVLTF; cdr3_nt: TGTGCCAGCAGCACACTCTCTGGGGCCAACGTCCTGACTTTC
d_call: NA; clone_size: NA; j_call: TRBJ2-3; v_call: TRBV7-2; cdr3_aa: CASSSYVLTDTQYF; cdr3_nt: TGTGCCAGCAGCTCATACGTCCTGACAGATACGCAGTATTTT
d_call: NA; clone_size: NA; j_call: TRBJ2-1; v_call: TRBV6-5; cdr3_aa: CASSPDRRGANEQFF; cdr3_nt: TGTGCCAGCAGTCCCGACAGGAGGGGGGCCAATGAGCAGTTCTTC
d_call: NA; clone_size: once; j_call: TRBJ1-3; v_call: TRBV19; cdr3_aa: CASDSGNTIYF; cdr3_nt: TGTGCCAGTGACTCTGGAAACACCATATATTTT
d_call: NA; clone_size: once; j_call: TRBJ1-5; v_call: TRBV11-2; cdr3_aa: CASSSTDASNQPQHF; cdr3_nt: TGTGCCAGCAGCTCTACGGACGCGTCGAATCAGCCCCAGCATTTT
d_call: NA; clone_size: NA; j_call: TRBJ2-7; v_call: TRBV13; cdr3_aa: CASSPTGKTYEQYF; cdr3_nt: TGTGCCAGCAGCCCCACAGGGAAAACCTACGAGCAGTACTTC
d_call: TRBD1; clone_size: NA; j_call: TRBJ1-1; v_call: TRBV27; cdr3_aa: CASRQGYSTEAFF; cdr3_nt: TGTGCCTCCCGACAGGGGTATAGCACTGAAGCTTTCTTT
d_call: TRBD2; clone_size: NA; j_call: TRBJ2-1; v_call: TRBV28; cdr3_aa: CASSLVGLAGEAYEQFF; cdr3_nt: TGTGCCAGCAGTTTAGTGGGACTAGCGGGAGAGGCATATGAGCAGTTCTTC
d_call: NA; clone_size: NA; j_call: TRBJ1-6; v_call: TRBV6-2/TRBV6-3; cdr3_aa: CASSPGLGVNSPLHF; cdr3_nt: TGTGCCAGCAGCCCCGGGTTGGGGGTCAATTCACCCCTCCACTTT
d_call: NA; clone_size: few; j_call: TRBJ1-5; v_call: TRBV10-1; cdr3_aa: CASSDRRGQPQHF; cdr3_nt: TGCGCCAGCAGTGACAGGCGCGGTCAGCCCCAGCATTTT
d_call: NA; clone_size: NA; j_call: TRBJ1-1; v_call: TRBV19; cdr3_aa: CASTPGLVFEAFF; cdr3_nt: TGTGCCAGTACTCCGGGACTGGTATTTGAAGCTTTCTTT
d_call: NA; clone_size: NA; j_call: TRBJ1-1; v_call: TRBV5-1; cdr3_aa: CASSGPENTEAFF; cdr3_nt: TGCGCCAGCAGCGGGCCAGAGAACACTGAAGCTTTCTTT
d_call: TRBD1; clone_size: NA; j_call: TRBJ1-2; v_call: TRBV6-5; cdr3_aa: CASRDRARGPGYTF; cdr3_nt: TGTGCCAGCAGAGACCGGGCCAGGGGGCCAGGCTACACCTTC
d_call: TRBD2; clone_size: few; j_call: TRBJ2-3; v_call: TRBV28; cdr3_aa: CASSTGGPDTQYF; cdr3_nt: TGTGCCAGCAGCACGGGAGGGCCAGATACGCAGTATTTT
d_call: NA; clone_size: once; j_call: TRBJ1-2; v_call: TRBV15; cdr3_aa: CATRGVRNYGYTF; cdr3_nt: TGTGCCACCAGAGGGGTGCGGAACTATGGCTACACCTTC
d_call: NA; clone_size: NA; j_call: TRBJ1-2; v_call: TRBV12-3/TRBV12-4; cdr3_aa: CATTTGIDGYTF; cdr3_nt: TGTGCCACCACGACAGGTATAGATGGCTACACCTTC
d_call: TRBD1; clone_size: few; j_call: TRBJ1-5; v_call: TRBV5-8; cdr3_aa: CASSENRGSNQPQHF; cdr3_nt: TGTGCCAGCAGCGAGAACAGGGGCAGCAATCAGCCCCAGCATTTT
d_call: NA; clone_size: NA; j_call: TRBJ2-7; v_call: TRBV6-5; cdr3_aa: CASAPTGSYEQYF; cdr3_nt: TGTGCCAGCGCTCCAACGGGGTCCTACGAGCAGTACTTC
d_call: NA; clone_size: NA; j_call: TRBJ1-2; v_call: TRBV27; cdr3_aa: CASSLEGLGYGYTF; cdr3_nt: TGTGCCAGCAGTTTAGAGGGGCTGGGCTATGGCTACACCTTC